The T cell receptor (beta chain) under discussion was sequenced for a study of shared clonotypes between healthy human individuals. Across the whole study: Three plates were used per donor for CD4 naive, three for CD4 memory, two for CD8 naive and one for CD8 memory. Findings of the study overall: Since donors were few, the genetic and exposure-history diversity represented was limited. Shared across a few donors were roughly 5% of the naive CD4 clonotypes.

An assay was performed, and its level was deep. Profiling relied on immunoSEQ multiplex PCR, and the TCRdb table lists in-frame clones only, not all of them. The sample holds some 2 million clones, about 95% seen once. The V gene lost 1 base and the J gene lost 1 base, with 4 bases spanning the gap. The CDR3 totals 13 residues. In germline, CDR1 is LGHNA, CDR2 YSLEER. Comment on this clone: Antigen: not known. Other DNA variants within this sample encode the same CDR3.

Naive CD8 populations comprised CD45RO-negative cells positively selected for CCR7, excluding terminally differentiated effector memory CD45RA+ cells. Sequencing was done on a sample of naive CD8+ T cells sorted from blood. The sequence derives from a man between 18 and 35 years old in good health. The chain employs TRBV4-3 and TRBJ1-1; D unclear. CDR3 nucleotides: TGCGCCAGCAGCCAAGTTCCGAACACTGAAGCTTTCTTT. Translated, it gives CASSQVPNTEAFF.